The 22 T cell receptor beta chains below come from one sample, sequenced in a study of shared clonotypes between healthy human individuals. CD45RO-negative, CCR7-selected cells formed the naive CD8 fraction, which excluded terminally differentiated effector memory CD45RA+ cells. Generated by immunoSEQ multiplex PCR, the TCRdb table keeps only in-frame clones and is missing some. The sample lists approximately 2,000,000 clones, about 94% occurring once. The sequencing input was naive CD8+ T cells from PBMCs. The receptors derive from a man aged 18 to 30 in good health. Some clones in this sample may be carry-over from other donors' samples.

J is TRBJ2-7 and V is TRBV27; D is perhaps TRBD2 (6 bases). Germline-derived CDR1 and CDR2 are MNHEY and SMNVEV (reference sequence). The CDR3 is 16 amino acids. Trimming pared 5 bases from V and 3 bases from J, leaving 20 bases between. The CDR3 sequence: CASSPPGPRDFYEQYF. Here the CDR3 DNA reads TGTGCCAGCAGTCCCCCGGGGCCGCGGGATTTCTACGAGCAGTACTTC.

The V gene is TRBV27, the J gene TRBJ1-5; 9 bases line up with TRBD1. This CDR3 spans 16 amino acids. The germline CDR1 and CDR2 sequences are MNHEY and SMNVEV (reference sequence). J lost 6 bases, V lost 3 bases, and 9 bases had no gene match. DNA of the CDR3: TGTGCCAGCAGTTTTGTGGGACAGGGTTTGCCTCAGCCCCAGCATTTT. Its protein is CASSFVGQGLPQPQHF.

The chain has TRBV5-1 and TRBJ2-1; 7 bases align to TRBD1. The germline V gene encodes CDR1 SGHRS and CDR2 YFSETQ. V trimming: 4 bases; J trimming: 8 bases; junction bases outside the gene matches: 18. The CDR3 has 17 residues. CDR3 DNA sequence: TGCGCCAGCAGCATGCCCTTCTTCGACAGGGCAACCCATGAGCAGTTCTTC. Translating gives CASSMPFFDRATHEQFF.

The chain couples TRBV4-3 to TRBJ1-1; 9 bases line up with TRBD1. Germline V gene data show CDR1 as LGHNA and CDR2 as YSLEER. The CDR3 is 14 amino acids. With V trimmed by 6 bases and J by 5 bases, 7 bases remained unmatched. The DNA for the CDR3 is TGCGCCAGCAGTTTTGGGACAGGGAGGACTGAAGCTTTCTTT. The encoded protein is CASSFGTGRTEAFF.

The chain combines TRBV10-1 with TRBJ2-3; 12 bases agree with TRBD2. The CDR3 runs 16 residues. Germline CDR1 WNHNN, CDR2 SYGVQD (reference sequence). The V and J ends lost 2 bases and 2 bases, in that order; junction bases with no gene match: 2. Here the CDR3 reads CASSEGLAGNTDTQYF. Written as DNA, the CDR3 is TGCGCCAGCAGTGAGGGACTAGCGGGGAACACAGATACGCAGTATTTT.

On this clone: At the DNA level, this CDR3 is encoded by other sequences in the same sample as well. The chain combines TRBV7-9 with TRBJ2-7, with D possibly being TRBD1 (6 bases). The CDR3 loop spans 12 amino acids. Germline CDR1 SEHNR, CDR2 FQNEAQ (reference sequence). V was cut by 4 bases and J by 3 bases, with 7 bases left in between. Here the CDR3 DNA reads TGTGCCAGCAGCTCAGGGGTCTACGAGCAGTACTTC. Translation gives CASSSGVYEQYF.

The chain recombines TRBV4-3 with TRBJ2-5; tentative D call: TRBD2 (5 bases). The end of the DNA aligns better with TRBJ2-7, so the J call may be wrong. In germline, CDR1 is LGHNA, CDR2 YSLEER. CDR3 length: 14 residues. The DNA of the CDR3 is TGCGCCAGCAGCCAAGGGAGGTCCACCTACGAGCAGTACTTC. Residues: CASSQGRSTYEQYF.

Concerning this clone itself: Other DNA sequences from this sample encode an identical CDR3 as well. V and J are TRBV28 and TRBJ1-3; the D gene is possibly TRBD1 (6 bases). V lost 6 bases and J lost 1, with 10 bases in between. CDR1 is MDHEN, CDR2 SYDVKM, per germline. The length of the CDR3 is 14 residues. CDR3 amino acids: CASRPTGSGNTIYF. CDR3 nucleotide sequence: TGTGCCAGCAGACCCACAGGGTCTGGAAACACCATATATTTT.

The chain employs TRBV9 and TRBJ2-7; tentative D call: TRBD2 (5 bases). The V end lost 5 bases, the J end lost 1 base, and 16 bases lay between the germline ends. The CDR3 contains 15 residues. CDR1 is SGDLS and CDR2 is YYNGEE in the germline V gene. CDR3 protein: CASSPSGRPSYEQYF. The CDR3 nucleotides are TGTGCCAGCAGTCCTTCGGGAAGGCCTTCCTACGAGCAGTACTTC.

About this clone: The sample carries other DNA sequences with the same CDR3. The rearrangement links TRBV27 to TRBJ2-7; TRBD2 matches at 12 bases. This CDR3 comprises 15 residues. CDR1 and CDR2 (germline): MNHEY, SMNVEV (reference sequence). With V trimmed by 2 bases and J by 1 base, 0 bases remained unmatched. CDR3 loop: CASSLGTSGSYEQYF. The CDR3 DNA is TGTGCCAGCAGTTTAGGGACTAGCGGGTCCTACGAGCAGTACTTC.

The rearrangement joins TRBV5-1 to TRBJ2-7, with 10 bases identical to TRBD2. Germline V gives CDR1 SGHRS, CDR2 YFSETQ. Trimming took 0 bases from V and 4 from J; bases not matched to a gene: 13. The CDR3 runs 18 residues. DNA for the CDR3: TGCGCCAGCAGCTTGGCCCCTTTAGGGCTAGCGGGAGCGTACGAGCAGTACTTC. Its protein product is CASSLAPLGLAGAYEQYF.

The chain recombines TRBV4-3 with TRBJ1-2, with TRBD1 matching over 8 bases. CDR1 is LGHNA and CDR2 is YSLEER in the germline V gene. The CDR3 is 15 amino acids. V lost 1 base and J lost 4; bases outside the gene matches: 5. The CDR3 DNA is TGCGCCAGCAGCCAAGTTCGGACAGGGATCTATGGCTACACCTTC. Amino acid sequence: CASSQVRTGIYGYTF.

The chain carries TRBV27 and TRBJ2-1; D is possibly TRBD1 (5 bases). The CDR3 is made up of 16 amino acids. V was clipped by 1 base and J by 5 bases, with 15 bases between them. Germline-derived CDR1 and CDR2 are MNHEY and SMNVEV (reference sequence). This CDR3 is CASSLYQGGPDNEQFF. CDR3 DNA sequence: TGTGCCAGCAGTTTATATCAGGGTGGGCCCGACAATGAGCAGTTCTTC.

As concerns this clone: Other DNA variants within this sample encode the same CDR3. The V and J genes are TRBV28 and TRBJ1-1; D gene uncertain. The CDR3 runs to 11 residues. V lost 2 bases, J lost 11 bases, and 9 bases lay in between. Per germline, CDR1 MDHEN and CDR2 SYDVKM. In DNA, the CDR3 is TGTGCCAGCAGTTTAGCAAGGGAGGCTTTCTTT. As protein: CASSLAREAFF.

Here the CDR3 reads CASSRLAGADEQFF. The CDR3 DNA is TGTGCCAGCAGCAGACTAGCGGGAGCCGATGAGCAGTTCTTC. The rearrangement joins TRBV7-8 to TRBJ2-1; 12 nucleotides align to TRBD2. Germline V gives CDR1 SGHVS, CDR2 FQNEAQ. CDR3 length: 14 amino acids. Trimming cost V 5 bases and J 8 bases; bases outside gene matches: 4.

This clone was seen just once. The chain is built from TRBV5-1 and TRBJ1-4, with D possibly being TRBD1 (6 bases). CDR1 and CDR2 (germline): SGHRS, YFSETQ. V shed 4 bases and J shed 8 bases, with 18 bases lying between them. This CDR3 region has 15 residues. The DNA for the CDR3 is TGCGCCAGCAGCCCGGAGGGGGAGATTGGGGAAAAACTGTTTTTT. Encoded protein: CASSPEGEIGEKLFF.

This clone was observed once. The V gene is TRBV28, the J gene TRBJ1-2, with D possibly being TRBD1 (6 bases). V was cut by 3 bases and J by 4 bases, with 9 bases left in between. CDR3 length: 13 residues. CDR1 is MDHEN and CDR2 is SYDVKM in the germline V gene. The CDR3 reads CASSFGQSYGYTF. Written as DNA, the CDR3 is TGTGCCAGCAGTTTCGGACAGAGCTATGGCTACACCTTC.

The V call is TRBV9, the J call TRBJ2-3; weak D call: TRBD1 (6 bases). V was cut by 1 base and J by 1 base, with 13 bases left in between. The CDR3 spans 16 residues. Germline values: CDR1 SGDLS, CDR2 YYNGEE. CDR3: CASSVRTGYGTDTQYF. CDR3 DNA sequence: TGTGCCAGCAGCGTACGCACAGGGTATGGCACAGATACGCAGTATTTT.

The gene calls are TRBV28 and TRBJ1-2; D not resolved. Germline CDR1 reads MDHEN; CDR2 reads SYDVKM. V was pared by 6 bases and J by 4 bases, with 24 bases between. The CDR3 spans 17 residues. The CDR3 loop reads CASSQLSGPRSGYGYTF. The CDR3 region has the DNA TGTGCCAGCAGCCAACTGTCCGGGCCCCGCAGTGGCTATGGCTACACCTTC.

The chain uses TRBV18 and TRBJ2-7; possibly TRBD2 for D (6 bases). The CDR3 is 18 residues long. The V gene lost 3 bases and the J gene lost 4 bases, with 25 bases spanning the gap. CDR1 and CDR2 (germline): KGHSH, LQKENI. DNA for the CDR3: TGTGCCAGCTCACCGACAAGGACCCTGGCGACGGGAGAGTACGAGCAGTACTTC. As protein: CASSPTRTLATGEYEQYF.

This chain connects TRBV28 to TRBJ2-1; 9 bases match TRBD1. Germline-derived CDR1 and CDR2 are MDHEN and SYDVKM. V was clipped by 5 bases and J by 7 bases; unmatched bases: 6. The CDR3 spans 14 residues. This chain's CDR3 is CASSPGTGLNEQFF. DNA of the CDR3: TGTGCCAGCAGTCCCGGGACAGGGTTGAATGAGCAGTTCTTC.

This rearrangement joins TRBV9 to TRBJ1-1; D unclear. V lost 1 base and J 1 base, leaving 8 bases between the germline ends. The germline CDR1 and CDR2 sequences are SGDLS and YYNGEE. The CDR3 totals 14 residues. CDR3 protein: CASSVYYGNTEAFF. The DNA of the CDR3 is TGTGCCAGCAGCGTATATTATGGGAACACTGAAGCTTTCTTT.